The 22 T cell receptor beta chains below come from one sample, sequenced in a study of blood T cell repertoires in COVID-19. TCRdb's table, derived via immunoSEQ multiplex PCR, lists solely in-frame clones and lacks some. The table records more than 250,000 clones, 75% to 90% of them present only once. Sequencing was carried out using PBMCs or T cells enriched from blood (not recorded which). These receptors originate from a man aged 25-45 years who had recovered from COVID-19.

This sequence joins TRBV5-4 and TRBJ1-2, with 7 nucleotides matching TRBD1. The V gene end was trimmed by 0 bases and the J gene end by 1 base; junction bases not matched to a gene: 6. The CDR3 has 16 residues. Germline V gene data show CDR1 as SGHNT and CDR2 as YYREEE (reference sequence). CDR3 nucleotides: TGTGCCAGCAGCTTGGACAGGGGACGCCTTAACTATGGCTACACCTTC. Amino acids: CASSLDRGRLNYGYTF.

A remark on this clone: In the same sample, other DNA sequences code for this CDR3. The V and J genes are TRBV3-1 (or the pseudogene TRBV3-2) and TRBJ2-1; D is ambiguous. Germline CDR1 reads LGHDT; CDR2 reads YNNKEL (reference sequence). Between the trimmed V and J ends, which lost 4 bases and 4 bases, there was a span of 2 bases. The CDR3 runs 11 residues. Here the CDR3 reads CASSLYNEQFF. CDR3 coding DNA: TGTGCCAGCAGCCTATACAATGAGCAGTTCTTC.

The J gene is TRBJ1-3, the V gene TRBV4-2, with TRBD1 as a possible D gene (5 bases). Trimming shortened V by 0 bases and J by 0 bases, and 12 bases separated the two germline ends. Germline loops: CDR1 LGHNA, CDR2 YNFKEQ. The CDR3 is made up of 17 amino acids. CDR3: CASSQEAGLSSGNTIYF. As DNA, the CDR3 is TGTGCCAGCAGCCAAGAGGCAGGGCTGAGCTCTGGAAACACCATATATTTT.

The chain recombines TRBV7-9 with TRBJ2-7, with 7 bases lining up with TRBD2. The CDR3 is made up of 15 amino acids. Trimming at V came to 6 bases and at J to 0 bases, leaving 8 bases not matched to a gene. The germline V gene has CDR1 SEHNR and CDR2 FQNEAQ (reference sequence). CDR3 loop: CASSKGGSYSYEQYF. For the CDR3, the DNA is TGTGCCAGCAGTAAGGGAGGGTCATACTCCTACGAGCAGTACTTC. Complete variable domain (other parts from reference TRBV7-9 and TRBJ2-7): DTGVSQNPRHKITKRGQNVTFRCDPISEHNRLYWYRQTLGQGPEFLTYFQNEAQLEKSRLLSDRFSAERPKGSFSTLEIQRTEQGDSAMYLCASSKGGSYSYEQYFGPGTRLTVT.

CDR3 in DNA: TGTGCCAGCAGCCCTAGGGGAATTAGCTCTGGAAACACCATATATTTT. Translated, it gives CASSPRGISSGNTIYF. The chain joins TRBV27 to TRBJ1-3; TRBD1 is a possible D gene (5 bases). Germline loops: CDR1 MNHEY, CDR2 SMNVEV (reference sequence). The CDR3 has 16 amino acids. V was cut by 6 bases and J by 0 bases, with 15 bases left in between.

V usage is TRBV3-1 (or the pseudogene TRBV3-2) and J usage is TRBJ2-3; D ambiguous. CDR1 and CDR2 (germline): LGHDT, YNNKEL (reference sequence). This CDR3 has 14 residues. Trimming left V 4 bases short and J 3 bases short, with 11 bases between. CDR3 DNA sequence: TGTGCCAGCAGCCGAAACTACCAAACAGATACGCAGTATTTT. Its translation is CASSRNYQTDTQYF.

V usage is TRBV27 and J usage is TRBJ1-1; 9 positions match TRBD1. With 7 bases clipped from V and 1 base from J, the junction kept 7 bases outside the gene matches. Germline values: CDR1 MNHEY, CDR2 SMNVEV (reference sequence). The CDR3 totals 15 residues. Here the CDR3 reads CASKKTGGTNTEAFF. The CDR3 coding sequence is TGTGCCAGCAAAAAAACAGGGGGCACGAACACTGAAGCTTTCTTT.

V is TRBV12-3 or TRBV12-4 and J is TRBJ1-5; no definite D call. The CDR3 loop spans 12 amino acids. V was shortened by 3 bases and J by 9 bases, with 9 bases between the two germline ends. The CDR3 loop is CASSFSASPQHF. DNA for the CDR3: TGTGCCAGCAGTTTTTCCGCGTCGCCCCAGCATTTT.

The gene calls are TRBV3-1 (or the pseudogene TRBV3-2) and TRBJ1-5; no reliable D call. V was clipped by 1 base and J by 8 bases, with 12 bases between them. The CDR3 runs 14 residues. CDR1 and CDR2 (germline): LGHDT, YNNKEL (reference sequence). Here the CDR3 reads CASSQGSVMEPQHF. The CDR3 DNA follows: TGTGCCAGCAGCCAAGGTTCGGTGATGGAGCCCCAGCATTTT.

The sample holds a few counts of this clone. This chain links TRBV7-2 with TRBJ2-5, with 14 bases matching TRBD2. CDR1 and CDR2 (germline): SGHTA, FQGNSA. This CDR3 comprises 16 residues. Trimming at V came to 1 base and at J to 3 bases, leaving 1 base not matched to a gene. CDR3 loop: CASSLGLAGGEETQYF. CDR3 DNA: TGTGCCAGCAGCTTAGGACTAGCGGGGGGGGAAGAGACCCAGTACTTC.

The genes are TRBV10-3 and TRBJ1-5; D is uncertain. The CDR3 is 15 residues long. CDR1 and CDR2 (germline): ENHRY, SYGVKD. The V and J ends lost 3 bases and 0 bases respectively, with 9 bases between them. As DNA, the CDR3 is TGTGCCATCAGTGATAGAGACACTAGCAATCAGCCCCAGCATTTT. Translating it yields CAISDRDTSNQPQHF.

This chain joins TRBV7-2 and TRBJ1-1; TRBD1 matches at 8 bases. Germline V gene sequence: CDR1 SGHTA, CDR2 FQGNSA. The length of the CDR3 is 14 residues. J lost 5 bases, V lost 2 bases, and 4 bases had no gene match. In nucleotides, the CDR3 is TGTGCCAGCAGCTTACAGGGGGCGCGGACTGAAGCTTTCTTT. Its translation: CASSLQGARTEAFF.

The CDR3 DNA reads TGTGCCAGCAGTCTCGAGGCCGGTACTGTCACCGGGGAGCTGTTTTTT. Protein sequence: CASSLEAGTVTGELFF. The genes are TRBV27 and TRBJ2-2; unclear D gene. The ends were cut back, 5 bases at V and 4 bases at J, with 17 bases in the middle. Germline values: CDR1 MNHEY, CDR2 SMNVEV (reference sequence). The CDR3 has 16 amino acids.

This chain uses TRBV9 with TRBJ2-2; 7 bases line up with TRBD2. CDR3 length: 14 residues. The germline CDR1 and CDR2 sequences are SGDLS and YYNGEE. With 0 bases clipped from V and 4 bases from J, the junction kept 0 bases outside the gene matches. CDR3 sequence: CASSVGGGTGELFF. CDR3 nucleotide sequence: TGTGCCAGCAGCGTAGGGGGGGGCACCGGGGAGCTGTTTTTT.

The V call is TRBV12-3 or TRBV12-4, the J call TRBJ1-3, with D uncertain. Trimming took off 8 bases at V and 11 bases at J, with 13 bases between the two ends. This CDR3 contains 11 residues. This CDR3 is CASSLANPIYF. CDR3 nucleotides: TGTGCCAGCTCCCTCGCGAATCCCATATATTTT.

This chain joins TRBV3-1 (or the pseudogene TRBV3-2) and TRBJ1-2, with D unresolved. Germline V CDR1 and CDR2: LGHDT, YNNKEL (reference sequence). This CDR3 is 12 amino acids long. V shed 8 bases and J shed 6 bases, with 13 bases lying between them. The DNA for the CDR3 is TGTGCCAGCCGAGCGGGATGGAATGGCTACACCTTC. Amino acids: CASRAGWNGYTF.

The V and J genes are TRBV18 and TRBJ1-1; 11 bases fit TRBD1. Losses at the gene ends were 3 bases for V and 5 bases for J; bases not matched to a gene: 5. The germline CDR1 and CDR2 sequences are KGHSH and LQKENI. The CDR3 loop spans 15 amino acids. For the CDR3, the DNA is TGTGCCAGCTCACCCACCGGGACAGGGGGGACTGAAGCTTTCTTT. Translation: CASSPTGTGGTEAFF.

Only one count was recorded for this clone. This chain connects TRBV5-4 to TRBJ1-1, with TRBD1 as a possible D gene (5 bases). CDR1 is SGHNT, CDR2 YYREEE, per germline (reference sequence). The CDR3 extends over 15 amino acids. V was cut by 0 bases and J by 1 base, with 10 bases left in between. As DNA, the CDR3 is TGTGCCAGCAGCTTGGGAGCACAGGAGAACACTGAAGCTTTCTTT. It specifies CASSLGAQENTEAFF.

CDR3 loop: CASSSRAGGDTEAFF. The CDR3 DNA reads TGTGCCAGCAGCTCAAGGGCGGGTGGGGACACTGAAGCTTTCTTT. The rearrangement links TRBV9 to TRBJ1-1; no clear D. The germline gives CDR1 SGDLS, CDR2 YYNGEE. Trimming stripped 4 bases from V and 3 bases from J, with 16 bases between. The length of the CDR3 is 15 residues.

The V and J genes are TRBV11-2 and TRBJ1-3, with D possibly being TRBD1 (5 bases). Looked up from germline, CDR1 is SGHAT and CDR2 is FQNNGV. Trimming took 7 bases from V and 4 from J, leaving 14 bases between them. CDR3 length: 14 amino acids. This chain's CDR3 is CASMLGAAGNTIYF. CDR3 nucleotide sequence: TGTGCCAGCATGTTAGGGGCAGCCGGAAACACCATATATTTT.

The genes are TRBV3-1 (or the pseudogene TRBV3-2) and TRBJ1-1, with D perhaps TRBD1 (6 bases). Between the trimmed V and J ends, which lost 8 bases and 11 bases, there was a span of 15 bases. Looked up from germline, CDR1 is LGHDT and CDR2 is YNNKEL (reference sequence). The CDR3 loop spans 11 amino acids. This chain's CDR3 is CASGSPRGAFF. As DNA, the CDR3 is TGTGCCAGCGGGTCCCCCAGGGGTGCTTTCTTT.

The chain combines TRBV9 with TRBJ2-5; TRBD1 might be the D (5 bases). Trimming left V 4 bases short and J 1 base short, with 14 bases between. The CDR3 consists of 15 residues. From germline, CDR1 is SGDLS and CDR2 YYNGEE. CDR3 DNA sequence: TGTGCCAGCAGCCCAGGGTCAACGAGCCAAGAGACCCAGTACTTC. Translating gives CASSPGSTSQETQYF.